The sequence of this TCR beta chain was determined in a study of radiotherapy plus CTLA-4 blockade in lung cancer. The count of this clone is one. The antigen is not known. Assay: immunoSEQ multiplex PCR; the TCRdb copy retains only in-frame clones and omits some. There are roughly 110,000 clones in the sample; approximately 81% occur only once, and around 2% lies in the top ten. Those patients who had chemo-refractory metastatic non-small-cell lung cancer were given focal radiation along with CTLA-4 blockade through ipilimumab. This CDR3 is built from 14 residues. Germline V gene data show CDR1 as SGHAT and CDR2 as FQDESV (reference sequence). Trimming pared 2 bases from V and 2 bases from J, leaving 9 bases between. Study conclusions and caveats: Dynamics of early blood T cell clones, together with interferon-beta, were reportedly the best predictors of response.

The receptor's source is a human donor with non-small cell lung cancer that progressed on radiotherapy plus ipilimumab. Some clones in this sample may be carry-over from other donors' samples. The sequences come from peripheral blood, collected from a patient treated with radiotherapy plus ipilimumab. The genes are TRBV11-1 and TRBJ2-5; unclear D gene. The CDR3 bases are TGTGCCAGCAGCTTAATTACAGAACAAGAGACCCAGTACTTC. It encodes CASSLITEQETQYF.